This T cell receptor beta chain was sequenced during a study of blood T cell repertoires in COVID-19 (TCRdb year 2020). Regarding the research as a whole: Samples from collaborators originated in the United States, Italy and Spain and spanned both the acute and convalescent phases of COVID-19. Deeply sampled blood TCRbeta repertoires from subjects exposed to, actively infected with, or recovered from COVID-19 were included in the dataset. Where HLA class I and class II types were available, the types were taken from metadata supplied by the sample provider, not from assay-based typing. Samples came from the ongoing ImmuneRACE study (first 160 participants) plus 1,254 subjects from 6 global collaborators. The repertoires were released in a freely available public database meant as a resource for research on the immune response to SARS-CoV-2. The material from the prospective study consisted of cDNA or gDNA derived from T cells, B-cell-depleted T cells, or PBMCs. A de-identified subject ID, COVID-19 status, age in years and sex were almost always included in the sample metadata. Overall study results and their limits: The quantity of clinical and demographic metadata differed by source and by participant and was supplied without curation.

Enrolling through a virtual design, the prospective study's participants ranged in age from roughly 18 to 95 years and lived across roughly 24 United States geographic areas. In the prospective study, participants were assigned to cohorts based on the clinical history participants reported in a screening survey and a study questionnaire. Mobile phlebotomists in the prospective study collected whole blood, serum and a nasopharyngeal or oropharyngeal swab from every participant. Over a roughly two-month period, participants in the prospective study had the option of providing additional blood draws and questionnaires. Prospective study blood samples were shipped either frozen or at room temperature before DNA extraction. For this clone: It lacks a known antigen. No base quality information exists; no much larger clone differs at one position.

Counted from cysteine to phenylalanine, this CDR3 has 16 amino acids. This entry keeps only the CDR3 DNA: 48 bases, framed from base 1. Cut back by 6 bases and 8 bases, the V and J ends lie 23 bases apart. From a lookup of the germline V gene (reference sequence), CDR1 and CDR2 are LNHNV and YYDKDF. TCRbeta CDR3 regions were amplified from genomic DNA by means of the immunoSEQ Assay, a bias-controlled multiplex PCR. The original pipeline was this. Nucleated cell counts per sample were estimated from amplification of reference gene primers within the assay. To quantify the absolute abundance of each unique TCRbeta CDR3 rearrangement, sequence reads were collapsed and filtered. Productive Simpson clonality was computed per sample as the square root of Simpson's diversity index over productive rearrangements. In its TCRdb copy, this immuneACCESS table keeps in-frame sequences only and misses some clones. Where compared with another copy, unresolved V genes explain less than half of these, and the others have no known cause. V, J and clone size derive from that table, while D and trimming were established from the DNA sequence. This sample has roughly 260,000 clones in its table, and 91% of those were observed once. Together, the top ten hold 1.2% of the sample.

Rearrangement joined TRBV15 to TRBJ2-1; TRBD1 is possibly the D segment (6 matching bases). Source material: PBMCs or T cells enriched from blood (not recorded which). This receptor was taken from a human donor in a cohort exposed to, infected with or recovered from COVID-19 (not recorded which). The donor label of this sample is uncertain. The nucleotides read TGTGCCACCAGGGGGAGAGACGAGGGGGAGTACTATGAGCAGTTCTTC. Its protein is CATRGRDEGEYYEQFF.